This T cell receptor (beta chain) is drawn from a study of vaccination effects on CD4 cells after COVID-19. Remarks on this clone: The target antigen is unknown.

It was after around eleven days of culture that CD4+ T cells were isolated. The infection with SARS-CoV-2 (confirmed by PCR) occurred in this person between March and December 2020. Participants got two doses of BNT162b2 or mRNA-1273 vaccine. Only in-frame clones appear in the TCRdb table, and some are missing; sequencing was by immunoSEQ multiplex PCR. In the table there are around 44,000 clones, about 80% of which are singletons. The receptor's source is a human donor who had a prior SARS-CoV-2 infection. The sample was CD4+ T cells from PBMCs cultured without peptide, taken after COVID-19 vaccination.

The CDR3 DNA sequence: TGTGCCAGCAGTGGGACTAGCGTGGAGACCCAGTACTTC. The encoded protein is CASSGTSVETQYF. V is TRBV12-3 or TRBV12-4 and J is TRBJ2-5; the match to TRBD2 covers 10 bases. CDR3 size: 13 residues. The V and J ends lost 5 bases and 5 bases, in that order; junction bases with no gene match: 2.